Detailed here is one T cell receptor (beta chain). What it binds is not known. The data originate from a study of identical twins. Study-level results: The more abundant beta clonotypes in cord blood had fewer insertions, and memory repertoires did not show this.

With template switching, a universal primer site was added, and the cDNA carried unique molecular identifiers. TCRdb analysed the 5' RACE reads with MiXCR anew, one entry per CDR3 protein. The sample contains 500,000 to 600,000 distinct CDR3 sequences, roughly 21% of which appear only once. Germline-derived CDR1 and CDR2 are DFQATT and SNEGSKA (reference sequence). Trimming removed 6 bases from V and 7 bases from J, with 12 bases in between. This CDR3 contains 11 residues. The same data also went into a second study, on T cells expressing NK-cell markers. That source reports: Sorted CD3+CD56+NKG2C+, CD3+CD56+NKG2C- and CD3+CD56-NKG2C+ T cells provided the TCR beta repertoires. Whether the expanded NKG2C+ T cell clones recognized HCMV remained unclear.

Sequencing input: CD4+ T cells sorted from blood. The V gene is TRBV20-1, the J gene TRBJ1-2; D is unclear. The origin of this receptor is a woman younger than 30 in good health. In DNA, the CDR3 is TGCAGTGCAATCGGTACGGTTGGCTACACCTTC. Translation gives CSAIGTVGYTF.